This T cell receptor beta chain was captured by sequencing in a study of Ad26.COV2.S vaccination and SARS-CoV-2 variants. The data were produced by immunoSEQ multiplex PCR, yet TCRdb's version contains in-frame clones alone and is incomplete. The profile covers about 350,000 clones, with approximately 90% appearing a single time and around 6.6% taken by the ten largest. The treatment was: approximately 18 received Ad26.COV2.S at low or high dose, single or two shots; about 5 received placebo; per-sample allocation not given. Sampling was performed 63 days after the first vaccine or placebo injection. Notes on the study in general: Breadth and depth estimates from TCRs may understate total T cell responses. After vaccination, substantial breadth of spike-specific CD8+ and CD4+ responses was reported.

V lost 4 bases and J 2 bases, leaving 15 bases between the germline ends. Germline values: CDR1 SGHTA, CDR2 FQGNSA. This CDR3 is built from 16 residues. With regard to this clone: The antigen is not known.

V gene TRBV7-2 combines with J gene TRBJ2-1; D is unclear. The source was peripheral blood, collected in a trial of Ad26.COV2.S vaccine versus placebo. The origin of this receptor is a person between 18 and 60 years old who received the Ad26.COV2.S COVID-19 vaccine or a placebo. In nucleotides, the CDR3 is TGTGCCAGCAGCTCCTGGGCCCTAGAAACCTACAATGAGCAGTTCTTC. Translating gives CASSSWALETYNEQFF.